A selection of T cell receptor beta chains follows, all from one sample in a study of T cell responses to AZD1222 COVID-19 vaccine. Clones were sequenced by immunoSEQ multiplex PCR, and TCRdb holds only the in-frame ones, with some missing. The sample holds 100,000 to 140,000 clones, about 90% seen once. This specimen was peripheral blood, taken 28 days after the second AZD1222 dose. The receptors were gathered from an adult who received the AZD1222 COVID-19 vaccine. CDR3s include the opening cysteine and the closing phenylalanine or tryptophan. D genes are given only for firm matches. Not all rows give a size; the values are once, few, many and, for expanded clones, a class.

CASSQDGLAEETQYF	TGCGCCAGCAGCCAAGACGGACTAGCGGAAGAGACCCAGTACTTC	NA	TRBD2	TRBV4-1	TRBJ2-5
CASRKTGSNEQYF	TGTGCCAGTCGTAAGACCGGTTCGAACGAGCAGTACTTC	NA	NA	TRBV19	TRBJ2-7
CAIRQALNTEAFF	TGTGCCATCAGACAGGCCCTGAACACTGAAGCTTTCTTT	once	NA	TRBV10-3	TRBJ1-1
CASSLHRLKQETQYF	TGTGCCAGCAGCTTACATAGACTAAAACAAGAGACCCAGTACTTC	NA	NA	TRBV7-2	TRBJ2-5
CSAGSYNEQFF	TGCAGTGCGGGCTCCTACAATGAGCAGTTCTTC	once	NA	TRBV20-1	TRBJ2-1
CASSAAGDHPQHF	TGTGCCTCTTCAGCGGCAGGGGATCACCCCCAGCATTTT	NA	NA	TRBV30	TRBJ1-5
CASSRGGGRGTEAFF	TGTGCCAGTAGCAGAGGCGGGGGTCGGGGGACTGAAGCTTTCTTT	NA	NA	TRBV19	TRBJ1-1
CASAKREQGFGELFF	TGTGCCAGCGCGAAGAGAGAACAGGGTTTCGGGGAGCTGTTTTTT	NA	NA	TRBV9	TRBJ2-2
CASSYSPRSESPSGANVLTF	TGTGCCAGCAGTTACTCCCCTCGGAGCGAATCCCCGTCTGGGGCCAACGTCCTGACTTTC	NA	NA	TRBV6-2/TRBV6-3	TRBJ2-6
CASSDGRNSGANVLTF	TGTGCCAGCAGTGACGGCCGCAACTCTGGGGCCAACGTCCTGACTTTC	NA	NA	TRBV2	TRBJ2-6
CASSQVRDAAQPQHF	TGCGCCAGCAGCCAAGTAAGAGATGCGGCGCAGCCCCAGCATTTT	few	NA	TRBV4-1	TRBJ1-5
CATSDPSTSYTQYF	TGTGCCACCAGTGATCCCAGTACTAGCTATACGCAGTATTTT	NA	NA	TRBV24-1	TRBJ2-3
CASSIRETQYF	TGTGCCAGTAGTATCCGAGAGACCCAGTACTTC	NA	NA	TRBV19	TRBJ2-5
CASSPKRYGYTF	TGTGCCAGCAGTCCGAAACGCTATGGCTACACCTTC	NA	NA	TRBV28	TRBJ1-2
CATSRRGLTLNEQFF	TGTGCCACCAGCAGGAGGGGGTTGACCCTCAATGAGCAGTTCTTC	NA	NA	TRBV15	TRBJ2-1
CASSHLRDTITEQYF	TGTGCCAGCAGTCACTTACGGGACACCATAACCGAGCAGTACTTC	few	NA	TRBV27	TRBJ2-7
CASSEAGSMNTEAFF	TGTGCCAGCAGTGAAGCAGGGTCCATGAACACTGAAGCTTTCTTT	NA	NA	TRBV28	TRBJ1-1
CAIRGPTESGNTIYF	TGTGCCATCAGGGGCCCAACCGAGTCTGGAAACACCATATATTTT	NA	NA	TRBV10-3	TRBJ1-3
CASTDSSYNSPLHF	TGTGCCAGCACAGACAGCTCCTATAATTCACCCCTCCACTTT	NA	NA	TRBV28	TRBJ1-6